The 14 T cell receptor beta chains listed next were all sequenced from one sample in a study of OX40 agonist ivuxolimab in advanced cancers. Repertoires were generated with immunoSEQ multiplex PCR, while TCRdb's copy carries only in-frame clones and drops some. This table has about 76,000 clones, roughly 85% appearing once. The source was CD4+ or CD8+ T cells sorted from blood, collected in a trial of the OX40 agonist ivuxolimab. The receptors shown here come from an adult with an advanced solid tumor such as melanoma, head and neck, liver or kidney cancer.

In regard to this clone: The junction departs from the called germline gene at one end, perhaps through a read error. The chain is built from TRBV7-3 and TRBJ2-3; perhaps D is TRBD1 or TRBD2 (6 bases each). The length of the CDR3 is 15 residues. Germline V lookup: CDR1 SGHTA, CDR2 FQGTGA. The DNA of the CDR3 is TGTGCCAGCAGCCTAACAGGGAGGCGGGCAGATACGCAGTATTTT. Residues: CASSLTGRRADTQYF.

The chain carries TRBV10-2 and TRBJ2-5; D call uncertain. V was shortened by 1 base and J by 5 bases, with 2 bases between the two germline ends. CDR1 WSHSY and CDR2 SAAADI come from the germline V gene. The CDR3 covers 11 residues. The CDR3 loop reads CASSELETQYF. The CDR3, as DNA: TGCGCCAGCAGTGAGTTGGAGACCCAGTACTTC.

The chain uses TRBV7-2 and TRBJ1-3, with 7 bases that match TRBD1. V gave up 1 base and J gave up 0 bases; unmatched junction bases: 12. The CDR3 has 19 amino acids. Germline assignment: CDR1 SGHTA and CDR2 FQGNSA. This chain's CDR3 is CASSLVRVGGNPSGNTIYF. The CDR3 DNA reads TGTGCCAGCAGCTTAGTTCGGGTAGGGGGCAACCCCTCTGGAAACACCATATATTTT.

In this sample, this clone turned up a few times. The J gene is TRBJ2-2, the V gene TRBV6-1, with TRBD1 matching over 8 bases. The CDR3 consists of 14 residues. Germline assignment: CDR1 MNHNS and CDR2 SASEGT. The V and J ends lost 5 bases and 7 bases, in that order; junction bases with no gene match: 6. CDR3 in DNA: TGTGCCAGCAGTTTGACAGGGGACGACGGGGAGCTGTTTTTT. This sequence encodes CASSLTGDDGELFF.

CDR3 loop: CASSRSGSNQPQHF. CDR3 in DNA: TGTGCCAGCTCACGATCAGGGAGCAATCAGCCCCAGCATTTT. The chain combines TRBV18 with TRBJ1-5; D possibly corresponds to TRBD1 (5 bases). The V and J ends lost 4 bases and 1 base respectively, with 8 bases between them. The CDR3 runs to 14 residues. Germline V gives CDR1 KGHSH, CDR2 LQKENI. Using reference TRBV18 and TRBJ1-5 for the parts outside the CDR3, the full variable domain is NAGVMQNPRHLVRRRGQEARLRCSPMKGHSHVYWYRQLPEEGLKFMVYLQKENIIDESGMPKERFSAEFPKEGPSILRIQQVVRGDSAAYFCASSRSGSNQPQHFGDGTRLSIL.

In regard to this clone: Mismatch with germline at one junction end may stem from a read error. The chain is built from TRBV11-2 and TRBJ1-6; D remains unclear. Germline V gene sequence: CDR1 SGHAT, CDR2 FQNNGV. CDR3 length: 14 amino acids. CDR3 in DNA: TGTGCCAGCAGCTTAGCGCGCACACCTTCACCACTCCACTTT. Translation: CASSLARTPSPLHF.

The gene calls are TRBV7-2 and TRBJ2-3, with no clear D. The CDR3 has 14 amino acids. Germline CDR1 reads SGHTA; CDR2 reads FQGNSA. The V end was cut by 4 bases, the J end by 0 bases, with 8 bases between. The CDR3 nucleotides read TGTGCCAGCAGCTCCCTGGGTAGCACAGATACGCAGTATTTT. Protein product: CASSSLGSTDTQYF.

This chain uses TRBV5-1 with TRBJ2-5, with D unresolved. Germline assignment: CDR1 SGHRS and CDR2 YFSETQ. The CDR3 is made up of 13 amino acids. Between the trimmed V and J ends, which lost 0 bases and 4 bases, there was a span of 7 bases. The CDR3 DNA follows: TGCGCCAGCAGCTTGGATTCGGGAGAGACCCAGTACTTC. Its protein product is CASSLDSGETQYF.

The rearrangement joins TRBV19 to TRBJ1-3; D possibly corresponds to TRBD1 (5 bases). CDR1 and CDR2 from the germline V gene are LNHDA and SQIVND (reference sequence). This CDR3 has 15 amino acids. Trimming shortened V by 3 bases and J by 3 bases, and 12 bases separated the two germline ends. The CDR3 loop is CASSISSGYGNTIYF. The CDR3 nucleotides are TGTGCCAGTAGTATTTCGTCAGGGTATGGAAACACCATATATTTT.

This chain's CDR3 is CASSSLLTGVGSGANVLTF. In DNA, the CDR3 is TGTGCCAGCAGCTCCCTATTGACAGGGGTGGGCTCTGGGGCCAACGTCCTGACTTTC. The chain is built from TRBV27 and TRBJ2-6; TRBD1 matches 8 bases. There are 19 residues in the CDR3. The V gene end was trimmed by 6 bases and the J gene end by 0 bases; junction bases not matched to a gene: 13. Looked up from germline, CDR1 is MNHEY and CDR2 is SMNVEV (reference sequence).

The V gene is TRBV6-5, the J gene TRBJ1-2; 7 bases align to TRBD1. Germline V gene data show CDR1 as MNHEY and CDR2 as SVGAGI. The CDR3 is 14 amino acids. With V trimmed by 7 bases and J by 2 bases, 7 bases remained unmatched. As DNA, the CDR3 is TGTGCCAGCACCACGGCAGGGGGAAACTATGGCTACACCTTC. Translated: CASTTAGGNYGYTF.

This sequence joins TRBV19 and TRBJ1-4; no clear D gene. V lost 7 bases and J 0 bases, leaving 12 bases between the germline ends. The germline gives CDR1 LNHDA, CDR2 SQIVND (reference sequence). CDR3 size: 15 residues. CDR3 DNA sequence: TGTGCCAGTAAGGATCACTTGACAACTAATGAAAAACTGTTTTTT. Its translation is CASKDHLTTNEKLFF. The whole variable domain, remainder taken from reference TRBV19 and TRBJ1-4, is DGGITQSPKYLFRKEGQNVTLSCEQNLNHDAMYWYRQDPGQGLRLIYYSQIVNDFQKGDIAEGYSVSREKKESFPLTVTSAQKNPTAFYLCASKDHLTTNEKLFFGSGTQLSVL.

CDR3 nucleotide sequence: TGTGCCAGAAGCTTGGGAGTCGACTCGTACCAAGAGACCCAGTACTTC. Protein sequence: CARSLGVDSYQETQYF. The V gene is TRBV5-3, the J gene TRBJ2-5; no clear D. TRBV5-3 counts as an open reading frame of uncertain function. Trimming cost V 0 bases and J 0 bases, with 12 bases left between them. CDR3 size: 16 residues.

The chain uses TRBV4-3 and TRBJ2-5, with D maybe TRBD1 (6 bases). Per germline, CDR1 LGHNA and CDR2 YSLEER. This CDR3 is built from 15 residues. With 2 bases removed from V and 4 bases from J, the gap between germline ends came to 14 bases. As DNA, the CDR3 is TGCGCCAGCAGCCAAAACCAGGGGCGCTCAGAGACCCAGTACTTC. Translated: CASSQNQGRSETQYF.